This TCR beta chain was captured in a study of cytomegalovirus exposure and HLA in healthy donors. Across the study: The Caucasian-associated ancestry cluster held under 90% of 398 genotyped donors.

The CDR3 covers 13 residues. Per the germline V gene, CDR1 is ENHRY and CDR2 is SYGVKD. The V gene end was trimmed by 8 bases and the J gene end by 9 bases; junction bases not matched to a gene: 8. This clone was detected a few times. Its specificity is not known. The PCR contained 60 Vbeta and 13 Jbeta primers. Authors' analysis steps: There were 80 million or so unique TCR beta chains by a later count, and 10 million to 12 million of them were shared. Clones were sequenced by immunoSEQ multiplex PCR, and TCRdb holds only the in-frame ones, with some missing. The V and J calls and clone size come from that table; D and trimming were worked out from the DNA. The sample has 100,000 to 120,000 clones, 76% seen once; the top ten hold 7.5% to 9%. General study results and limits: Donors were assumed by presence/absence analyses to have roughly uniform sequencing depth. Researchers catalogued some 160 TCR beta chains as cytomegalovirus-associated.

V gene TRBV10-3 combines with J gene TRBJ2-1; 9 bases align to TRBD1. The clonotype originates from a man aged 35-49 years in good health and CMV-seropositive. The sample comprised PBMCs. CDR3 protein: CAIRTGEWSEQFF. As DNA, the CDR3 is TGTGCCATCCGGACAGGGGAGTGGAGTGAGCAGTTCTTC.